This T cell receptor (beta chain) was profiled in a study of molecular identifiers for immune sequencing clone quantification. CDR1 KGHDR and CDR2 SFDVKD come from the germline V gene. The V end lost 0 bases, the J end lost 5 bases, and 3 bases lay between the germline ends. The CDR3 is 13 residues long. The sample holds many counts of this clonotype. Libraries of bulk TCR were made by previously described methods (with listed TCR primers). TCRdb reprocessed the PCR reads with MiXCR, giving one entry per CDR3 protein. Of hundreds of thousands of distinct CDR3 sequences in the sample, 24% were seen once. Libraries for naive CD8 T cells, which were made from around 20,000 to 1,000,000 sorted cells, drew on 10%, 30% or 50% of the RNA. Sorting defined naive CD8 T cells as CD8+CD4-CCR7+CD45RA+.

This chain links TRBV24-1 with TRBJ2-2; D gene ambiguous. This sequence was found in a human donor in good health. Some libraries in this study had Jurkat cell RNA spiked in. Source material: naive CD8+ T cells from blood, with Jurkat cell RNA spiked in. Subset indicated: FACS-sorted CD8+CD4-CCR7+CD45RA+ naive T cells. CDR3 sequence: CATSDLMTGELFF. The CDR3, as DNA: TGTGCCACCAGTGATTTGATGACCGGGGAGCTGTTTTTT.